Following are 18 T cell receptor beta chains from one sample sequenced in a study of T cells in Graves' hyperthyroidism and ophthalmopathy. RNA transcripts served as the template for amplifying TCR beta CDR3 regions. HTBI primers were used for first-round RT-PCR of the TCR CDR3. TCRdb recomputed calls from the multiplex PCR reads with MiXCR, one row per CDR3 protein. The repertoire has 350,000 to 400,000 distinct CDR3 sequences, approximately 18% of them found once; the top ten carry 35% to 45%. The specimen was blood. These receptors were collected from a man younger than 35 with Graves' ophthalmopathy.

This clonotype turned up a few times. The chain is built from TRBV24-1 and TRBJ2-7; D is perhaps TRBD2 (5 bases). Trimming took 1 base from V and 4 from J, leaving 7 bases between them. The CDR3 sequence is 13 residues long. Germline CDR1 is KGHDR and CDR2 is SFDVKD. In DNA, the CDR3 is TGTGCCACCAGTGATTTAACGGGGTACGAGCAGTACTTC. It specifies CATSDLTGYEQYF.

This chain connects TRBV5-1 to TRBJ1-2; no clear D. CDR3 length equals 15 residues. The V gene lost 0 bases and the J gene lost 4 bases, with 13 bases spanning the gap. Germline V gives CDR1 SGHRS, CDR2 YFSETQ. The CDR3 region is CASSLAPDLVYGYTF. Here the CDR3 DNA reads TGCGCCAGCAGCTTGGCTCCCGACTTAGTCTATGGCTACACCTTC.

This clonotype was found many times. The chain recombines TRBV2 with TRBJ1-4, with 9 bases aligning to TRBD1. Germline V gives CDR1 SNHLY, CDR2 FYNNEI. V was clipped by 6 bases and J by 5 bases; unmatched bases: 7. This CDR3 has 15 residues. The CDR3 loop reads CASRIRTGVNEKLFF. The CDR3 DNA sequence: TGTGCCAGCAGGATCAGGACAGGGGTAAATGAAAAACTGTTTTTT.

In this sample, this clonotype turned up many times. The V call is TRBV5-1, the J call TRBJ2-5, with D hard to call. From germline, CDR1 is SGHRS and CDR2 YFSETQ. Trimming pared 4 bases from V and 5 bases from J, leaving 15 bases between. The CDR3 loop spans 14 amino acids. This chain's CDR3 is CASSQQELSETQYF. The CDR3 DNA sequence: TGCGCCAGCAGCCAGCAAGAGCTGAGTGAGACCCAGTACTTC. The full variable domain, in which reference TRBV5-1 and TRBJ2-5 provide the parts outside the CDR3, is KAGVTQTPRYLIKTRGQQVTLSCSPISGHRSVSWYQQTPGQGLQFLFEYFSETQRNKGNFPGRFSGRQFSNSRSEMNVSTLELGDSALYLCASSQQELSETQYFGPGTRLLVL.

This clonotype was counted at least ten times. The chain joins TRBV20-1 to TRBJ1-5; 8 bases map to TRBD1. Looked up from germline, CDR1 is DFQATT and CDR2 is SNEGSKA (reference sequence). The ends lost 3 bases at V and 5 bases at J; junction bases unmatched: 3. The CDR3 totals 13 residues. CDR3 nucleotides: TGCAGTGCTAGTGGACAGGGTTATCAGCCCCAGCATTTT. Residues: CSASGQGYQPQHF.

This clonotype showed up many times. V is TRBV28 and J is TRBJ2-1; 11 bases are shared with TRBD1. The germline CDR1 and CDR2 sequences are MDHEN and SYDVKM. The CDR3 has 14 amino acids. With 3 bases clipped from V and 9 bases from J, the junction kept 4 bases outside the gene matches. The CDR3 nucleotides are TGTGCCAGCAGTTTGGTGGGACAGGGGGTTGAGCAGTTCTTC. Translation: CASSLVGQGVEQFF.

At least ten counts were recorded for this clonotype. This chain uses TRBV10-3 with TRBJ1-1; no clear D gene. The CDR3 has 14 residues. Germline V gene data show CDR1 as ENHRY and CDR2 as SYGVKD. V was pared by 6 bases and J by 1 base, with 12 bases between. CDR3 region: CAIRSAGANTEAFF. The DNA of the CDR3 is TGTGCCATCAGGAGCGCGGGTGCGAACACTGAAGCTTTCTTT.

This clonotype has just a few counts. This chain links TRBV7-9 with TRBJ1-4; a weak D match, TRBD1 (5 bases). Germline V gene lookup returns CDR1 SEHNR and CDR2 FQNEAQ (reference sequence). This CDR3 region has 15 residues. V was shortened by 4 bases and J by 6 bases, with 15 bases between the two germline ends. The CDR3 sequence is CASSSPVRGDEKLFF. CDR3 sequence (DNA): TGTGCCAGCAGCTCGCCCGTCCGAGGGGATGAAAAACTGTTTTTT. The variable domain in full, with the rest retrieved from reference TRBV7-9 and TRBJ1-4, is DTGVSQNPRHKITKRGQNVTFRCDPISEHNRLYWYRQTLGQGPEFLTYFQNEAQLEKSRLLSDRFSAERPKGSFSTLEIQRTEQGDSAMYLCASSSPVRGDEKLFFGSGTQLSVL.

As concerns this clonotype: Sequence at one end of the junction differs from germline and may be a read error. This chain uses TRBV10-1 with TRBJ1-4; no clear D. Germline values: CDR1 WNHNN, CDR2 SYGVQD (reference sequence). The CDR3 totals 14 residues. The CDR3 spells CASSEGGSNEKPFF. DNA of the CDR3: TGCGCCAGCAGTGAAGGAGGGTCTAATGAAAAACCGTTTTTT.

The J gene is TRBJ1-6, the V gene TRBV14, with D unclear. Germline CDR1 is SGHDN and CDR2 is FVKESK. Between the trimmed V and J ends, which lost 1 base and 9 bases, there was a span of 13 bases. CDR3 length equals 15 residues. CDR3: CASSQVVNTPSPLHF. The CDR3, as DNA: TGTGCCAGCAGCCAAGTGGTAAACACTCCTTCACCCCTCCACTTT.

About this clonotype: Since a much larger clone is just one base distant, this may be a read error. Here the CDR3 reads CTSSLLTGVGTGELFF. CDR3 in DNA: TGTACCAGCAGTTTATTGACAGGGGTGGGCACCGGGGAGCTGTTTTTT. The rearrangement uses TRBV12-3 or TRBV12-4 and TRBJ2-2; 8 bases align to TRBD1. This CDR3 has 16 amino acids.

In its sample, this clonotype was seen many times. The chain is built from TRBV28 and TRBJ1-5, with TRBD1 matching 7 bases. Germline V gene data show CDR1 as MDHEN and CDR2 as SYDVKM. CDR3 length: 15 residues. Losses at the gene ends were 5 bases for V and 8 bases for J; bases not matched to a gene: 12. The CDR3 nucleotides are TGTGCCAGCAGTGTGTGGACAGGCGCACGGGAGCCCCAGCATTTT. Translating gives CASSVWTGAREPQHF.

The V gene is TRBV12-3 or TRBV12-4, the J gene TRBJ2-1; 8 nucleotides align to TRBD2. This CDR3 contains 13 residues. The trim removed 3 bases at V and 7 bases at J, leaving 2 bases unmatched. The CDR3: CASSFRLANEQFF. For the CDR3, the DNA is TGTGCCAGCAGTTTCAGACTAGCGAATGAGCAGTTCTTC.

This clonotype was seen ten or more times. CDR3 region: CASNLRGRKAFF. CDR3 DNA: TGTGCCAGCAATCTGCGGGGACGGAAAGCTTTCTTT. The chain recombines TRBV12-3 or TRBV12-4 with TRBJ1-1, with D tentatively TRBD1 (5 bases). The V and J ends lost 7 bases and 9 bases respectively, with 15 bases between them. The CDR3 runs to 12 residues.

The table lists this clonotype with many counts. This chain uses TRBV3-1 with TRBJ2-2; unclear D gene. CDR1 is LGHDT, CDR2 YNNKEL, per germline (reference sequence). Trimming took 7 bases from V and 7 from J, leaving 7 bases between them. CDR3 length: 11 residues. CDR3 amino acids: CASKGDGELFF. For the CDR3, the DNA is TGTGCCAGCAAGGGTGACGGGGAGCTGTTTTTT.

In its sample, this clonotype was seen many times. DNA for the CDR3: TGTGCCAGCAGTTACTCGCGGTCCCGACAAGAGACCCAGTACTTC. Its protein product is CASSYSRSRQETQYF. The gene calls are TRBV6-5 and TRBJ2-5, with D unclear. Trimming took off 0 bases at V and 2 bases at J, with 10 bases between the two ends. Germline-derived CDR1 and CDR2 are MNHEY and SVGAGI. CDR3 length: 15 residues.

This clonotype was detected only a few times. The chain uses TRBV20-1 and TRBJ1-5, with D tentatively TRBD1 (5 bases). Germline-derived CDR1 and CDR2 are DFQATT and SNEGSKA (reference sequence). The ends were cut back, 3 bases at V and 2 bases at J, with 20 bases in the middle. The CDR3 totals 17 residues. The CDR3 DNA is TGCAGTGCTAGCCTACCGGGGGGGGTCGGCGGCAATCAGCCCCAGCATTTT. Translation: CSASLPGGVGGNQPQHF.

This clonotype has just a few counts. CDR3 in DNA: TGTGCCAGCAATGGTGGGGTGTCTGGGGCCAACGTCCTGACTTTC. Its protein is CASNGGVSGANVLTF. V is TRBV12-3 or TRBV12-4 and J is TRBJ2-6; no definite D call. V was cut by 7 bases and J by 1 base, with 11 bases left in between. The CDR3 is 15 residues long.